One and the same sample provided the 10 T cell receptor beta chains below, sequenced in a study of regulatory T cells in long-lasting Graves disease. As for time point: newly diagnosed GD, antithyroid drugs for less than 3 months. Isolated PBMC RNA provided the starting material for the TCR library. With iRepertoire HTBI primers and Arm-PCR of CDR3 regions, TCR beta libraries were built. Each CDR3 protein is one row after TCRdb ran MiXCR on the multiplex PCR reads. The sample consists of around 330,000 distinct CDR3 sequences, over 15% of them appearing once. The sequenced sample was peripheral blood mononuclear cells (PBMCs), obtained at new diagnosis, from a patient treated with antithyroid drugs. The receptor source for this set is a female donor with Graves disease.

In this sample, this clonotype turned up many times. This chain joins TRBV12-3 or TRBV12-4 and TRBJ1-2; maybe TRBD1 (5 bases). There are 13 residues in the CDR3. Between the trimmed V and J ends, which lost 6 bases and 6 bases, there was a span of 14 bases. The CDR3 loop is CASRASVGDGYTF. DNA for the CDR3: TGTGCCAGCAGGGCGTCGGTGGGGGATGGCTACACCTTC.

The V and J genes are TRBV5-1 and TRBJ2-2; D gene ambiguous. CDR1 and CDR2 (germline): SGHRS, YFSETQ. There are 15 residues in the CDR3. Trimming removed 5 bases from V and 6 bases from J, with 17 bases in between. CDR3 residues: CASSNSGLFSGELFF. CDR3 bases: TGCGCCAGCAGTAATTCCGGCCTCTTCTCCGGGGAGCTGTTTTTT.

This clonotype was counted at least ten times. The V gene is TRBV5-8, the J gene TRBJ2-4; 10 bases map to TRBD1. The CDR3 length is 17 residues. The V segment lost 0 bases and the J segment 4 bases; nucleotides outside the gene matches: 7. Germline V gene lookup returns CDR1 SGHTS and CDR2 YDEGEE. The CDR3 is CASSLARRTGGKNIQYF. For the CDR3, the DNA is TGTGCCAGCAGCTTGGCCCGGCGGACAGGGGGGAAAAACATTCAGTACTTC.

Worth noting for this clonotype: Just one base apart from a much larger clone, this may be a read error. The rearrangement links TRBV7-8 to TRBJ1-3, with D hard to call. This CDR3 region has 14 residues. Germline-derived CDR1 and CDR2 are SGHVS and FQNEAQ. CDR3 coding DNA: TGTGCCAGCAGCGGTGTCATCACTGGAACCACCATATATTTT. Translating gives CASSGVITGTTIYF.

In its sample, this clonotype was seen many times. This chain uses TRBV2 with TRBJ2-3; 8 bases align to TRBD1. With 9 bases clipped from V and 4 bases from J, the junction kept 6 bases outside the gene matches. The CDR3 is 13 amino acids. Per germline, CDR1 SNHLY and CDR2 FYNNEI. The CDR3 protein is CASGRTGPDTQYF. CDR3 in DNA: TGTGCCAGTGGGAGGACAGGGCCAGATACGCAGTATTTT.

This clonotype showed up many times. J is TRBJ2-2 and V is TRBV20-1; tentative D call: TRBD2 (6 bases). The V gene lost 2 bases and the J gene lost 7 bases, with 8 bases spanning the gap. Germline CDR1 DFQATT, CDR2 SNEGSKA (reference sequence). The CDR3 length is 12 residues. The DNA for the CDR3 is TGCAGTGCTAGAAGGGGAGGCGGGGAGCTGTTTTTT. Its translation is CSARRGGGELFF.

Comments on this clonotype: At one end, the junction sequence differs from germline, possibly due to a read error. This chain uses TRBV25-1 with TRBJ2-1; D gene ambiguous. The length of the CDR3 is 14 residues. Germline CDR1 is MGHDK and CDR2 is SYGVNS. In DNA, the CDR3 is TGTGCCAGCAGTGCCCACCCCTCCCACAATGAGCAGTTCTTC. This encodes CASSAHPSHNEQFF.

This clonotype showed up just a few times. The chain recombines TRBV5-8 with TRBJ2-5, with D tentatively TRBD2 (5 bases). Germline lookup yields CDR1 SGHTS and CDR2 YDEGEE. The CDR3 consists of 14 residues. The V end lost 2 bases, the J end lost 5 bases, and 13 bases lay between the germline ends. The CDR3 DNA reads as TGTGCCAGCAGCTTCGGACCGGGATCGGAGACCCAGTACTTC. Encoded protein: CASSFGPGSETQYF.

This clonotype was observed at least ten times. V is TRBV12-3 or TRBV12-4 and J is TRBJ2-1; possibly TRBD1 for D (5 bases). This CDR3 comprises 12 residues. Trimming took 4 bases from V and 8 from J, leaving 9 bases between them. CDR3 amino acids: CASSSGRHEQFF. As DNA, the CDR3 is TGTGCCAGCAGTTCAGGGCGACATGAGCAGTTCTTC.

The chain carries TRBV19 and TRBJ2-7; 11 bases align to TRBD1. V gave up 3 bases and J gave up 6 bases; unmatched junction bases: 4. Germline-derived CDR1 and CDR2 are LNHDA and SQIVND (reference sequence). The CDR3 spans 14 residues. CDR3 amino acids: CASSIGTGGIEQYF. The CDR3, as DNA: TGTGCCAGTAGTATTGGGACAGGGGGGATCGAGCAGTACTTC.